The rows below give T cell receptor beta chains drawn from one sample of a study of PD-L1 blockade in urothelial cancer. Using immunoSEQ multiplex PCR, the repertoire was profiled, and TCRdb retains in-frame clones only, with some absent. The sample consists of roughly 120,000 clones, 70% to 85% of them appearing once. Sequences were derived from PBMCs, sampled around atezolizumab (anti-PD-L1) treatment. These receptors all come from a man aged 50-60 years with urothelial cancer. Each CDR3 is given with its conserved first and last residue.

V: TRBV7-9
CDR3: CASSLEGPNQPQHF

V: TRBV2
CDR3: CASREKTGGRTGELFF

V: TRBV6-5
CDR3: CASSPGTDSGNTIYF

V: TRBV5-1
CDR3: CASSLVGEGYEQYF

V: TRBV19
CDR3: CASSATGSGSNEQFF

V: TRBV27
CDR3: CANPLEFGEKLFF

V: TRBV19
CDR3: CASSFSGSSYNEQFF

V: TRBV11-2
CDR3: CASKRNRDKATGYTF

V: TRBV5-1
CDR3: CASSIQGQGTYEQYF

V: TRBV6-5
CDR3: CASSYFRGSTYEQYF

V: TRBV5-1
CDR3: CASSWRTSVDEQYF

V: TRBV5-5
CDR3: CASSLALAELYEQYF

V: TRBV4-2
CDR3: CASSQGLAGDETQYF

V: TRBV5-1
CDR3: CASSFRPSSGANVLTF

V: TRBV27
CDR3: CASSPDSGANVLTF

V: TRBV27
CDR3: CASSRDRANEKLFF

V: TRBV5-4
CDR3: CASSLPSSYEQYF

V: TRBV29-1
CDR3: CSPDRDRGYEQYF

V: TRBV9
CDR3: CASSAGLAAYNEQFF

V: TRBV18
CDR3: CASSPRDFYEQYF

V: TRBV5-4
CDR3: CASSFGTGAYEQYF

V: TRBV6-5
CDR3: CASSYRDRRTNEQFF

V: TRBV6-5
CDR3: CASSWDRKAFF

V: TRBV6-5
CDR3: CASSTPRAGNTIYF

V: TRBV5-1
CDR3: CASSHFGPTGELFF

V: TRBV28
CDR3: CASSREREGKRDTQYF

V: TRBV5-1
CDR3: CASSSRTRNTQYF

V: TRBV28
CDR3: CASRARGGGYTF

V: TRBV7-9
CDR3: CASSARDTRNEQYF

V: TRBV28
CDR3: CASRGIGGVEYGNTIYF

V: TRBV5-1
CDR3: CASSWSLFETGGYEQYF

V: TRBV19
CDR3: CASSRRGTGGVGEQYF

V: TRBV5-4
CDR3: CASSLVGSGRDTQYF

V: TRBV7-3
CDR3: CASSKGTSAYNEQFF

V: TRBV18
CDR3: CASSNYADTQYF

V: TRBV30
CDR3: CAWSPTGYTEAFF

V: TRBV5-6
CDR3: CASSSISGRSPYEQYF